The 8 T cell receptor beta chains below were found in one sample sequenced in a study of blood T cell repertoires in COVID-19. Profiled with immunoSEQ multiplex PCR; TCRdb holds only in-frame clones, not every one. The data show about 190,000 clones, 80% seen once. The sequenced sample consisted of peripheral blood. Source of these receptors: a man aged 55 to 69 with acute or convalescent COVID-19.

The chain employs TRBV24-1 and TRBJ2-1; 12 bases are shared with TRBD2. J lost 7 bases, V lost 5 bases, and 8 bases had no gene match. CDR3 length equals 16 residues. The germline gives CDR1 KGHDR, CDR2 SFDVKD. The CDR3 loop is CATSANRLAGENEQFF. The CDR3 DNA sequence: TGTGCCACCAGTGCTAACCGACTAGCGGGAGAAAATGAGCAGTTCTTC.

Worth noting for this clone: Other DNA sequences in the sample encode the same CDR3. The J gene is TRBJ2-1, the V gene TRBV3-1 (or the pseudogene TRBV3-2); 9 bases map to TRBD2. This CDR3 region has 15 residues. After removal of 4 bases from V and 1 base from J, the junction contained 2 bases not matched to a gene. CDR1 is LGHDT, CDR2 YNNKEL, per germline (reference sequence). CDR3 region: CASSLTSGSYNEQFF. As DNA, the CDR3 is TGTGCCAGCAGCCTAACTAGCGGGTCCTACAATGAGCAGTTCTTC.

The gene calls are TRBV7-2 and TRBJ1-5; no clear D gene. Germline-derived CDR1 and CDR2 are SGHTA and FQGNSA. The CDR3 sequence is 15 residues long. V was trimmed by 1 base and J by 3 bases, leaving 10 bases between them. CDR3 region: CASSLGWGVNQPQHF. Written as DNA, the CDR3 is TGTGCCAGCAGCTTAGGCTGGGGAGTCAATCAGCCCCAGCATTTT. The variable domain in full, with the rest retrieved from reference TRBV7-2 and TRBJ1-5, is GAGVSQSPSNKVTEKGKDVELRCDPISGHTALYWYRQSLGQGLEFLIYFQGNSAPDKSGLPSDRFSAERTGGSVSTLTIQRTQQEDSAVYLCASSLGWGVNQPQHFGDGTRLSIL.

This chain uses TRBV4-3 with TRBJ2-1; TRBD1 matches at 10 bases. V shed 1 base and J 9 bases; nucleotides not matched to a gene: 12. Germline assignment: CDR1 LGHNA and CDR2 YSLEER. This CDR3 is 17 amino acids long. DNA for the CDR3: TGCGCCAGCAGCCAAGGACAGGGGGCTCGGGGCGCGACTGAGCAGTTCTTC. Its protein product is CASSQGQGARGATEQFF.

In this sample, this clone turned up once. This chain uses TRBV23-1 with TRBJ1-3; 9 positions agree with TRBD1. TRBV23-1 is an open reading frame, and its role is uncertain. The CDR3 has 15 amino acids. The V segment lost 7 bases and the J segment 2 bases; nucleotides outside the gene matches: 6. DNA for the CDR3: TGCGCCAGCACTCCACAGGGGGCTGCTGGAAACACCATATATTTT. It translates to CASTPQGAAGNTIYF.

This chain uses TRBV7-2 with TRBJ1-2; D unresolved. Trimming took 1 base from V and 2 from J, leaving 11 bases between them. This CDR3 is 15 amino acids long. In germline, CDR1 is SGHTA, CDR2 FQGNSA. CDR3 loop: CASSLEAGPNYGYTF. The CDR3 DNA is TGTGCCAGCAGCTTAGAGGCGGGTCCCAACTATGGCTACACCTTC.

This chain connects TRBV29-1 to TRBJ2-1; D is undetermined. The V and J ends lost 3 bases and 0 bases respectively, with 12 bases between them. The CDR3 contains 15 residues. Germline lookup yields CDR1 SQVTM and CDR2 ANQGSEA. CDR3 protein: CSVEWAGVSYNEQFF. The CDR3 nucleotides read TGCAGCGTTGAGTGGGCAGGCGTCTCCTACAATGAGCAGTTCTTC.

V gene TRBV28 combines with J gene TRBJ1-5, with TRBD1 matching 9 bases. The CDR3 length is 14 residues. Looked up from germline, CDR1 is MDHEN and CDR2 is SYDVKM. V trimming: 5 bases; J trimming: 4 bases; junction bases outside the gene matches: 3. Written as DNA, the CDR3 is TGTGCCAGCAGTCCACAGGGGGCGAATCAGCCCCAGCATTTT. Protein product: CASSPQGANQPQHF.